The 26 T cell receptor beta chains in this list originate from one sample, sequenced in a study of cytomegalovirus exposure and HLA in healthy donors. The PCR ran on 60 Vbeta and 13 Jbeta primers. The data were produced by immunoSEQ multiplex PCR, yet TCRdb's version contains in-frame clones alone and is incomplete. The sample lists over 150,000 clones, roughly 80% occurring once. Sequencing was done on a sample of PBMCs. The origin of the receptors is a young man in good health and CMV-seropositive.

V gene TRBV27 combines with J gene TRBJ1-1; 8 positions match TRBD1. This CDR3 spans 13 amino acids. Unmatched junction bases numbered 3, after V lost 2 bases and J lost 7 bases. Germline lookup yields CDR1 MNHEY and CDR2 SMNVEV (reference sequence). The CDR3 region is CASSLGQGNEAFF. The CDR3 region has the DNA TGTGCCAGCAGTTTAGGACAGGGCAATGAAGCTTTCTTT.

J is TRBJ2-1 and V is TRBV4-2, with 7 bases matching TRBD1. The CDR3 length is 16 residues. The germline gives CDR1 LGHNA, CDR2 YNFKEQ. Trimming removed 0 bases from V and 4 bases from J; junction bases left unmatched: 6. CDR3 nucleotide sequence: TGTGCCAGCAGCCAAGATCAGGGGGAAGTATACAATGAGCAGTTCTTC. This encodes CASSQDQGEVYNEQFF.

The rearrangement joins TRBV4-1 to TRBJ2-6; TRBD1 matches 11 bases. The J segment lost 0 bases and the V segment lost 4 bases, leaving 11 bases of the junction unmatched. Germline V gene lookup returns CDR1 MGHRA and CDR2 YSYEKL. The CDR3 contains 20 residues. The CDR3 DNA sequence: TGCGCCAGCAGCCGCACAAAGGGACAGGGGGGCTCCTCTGGGGCCAACGTCCTGACTTTC. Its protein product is CASSRTKGQGGSSGANVLTF.

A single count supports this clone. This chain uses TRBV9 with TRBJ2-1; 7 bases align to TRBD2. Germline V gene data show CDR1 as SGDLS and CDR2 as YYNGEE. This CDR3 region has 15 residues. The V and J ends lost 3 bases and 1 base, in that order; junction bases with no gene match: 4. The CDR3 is CASSASGNSYNEQFF. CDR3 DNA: TGTGCCAGCAGCGCGAGCGGGAATTCCTACAATGAGCAGTTCTTC.

The CDR3 sequence is CASSQELAYNSPLHF. DNA of the CDR3: TGTGCCAGCAGCCAAGAGTTAGCCTATAATTCACCCCTCCACTTT. The J gene is TRBJ1-6, the V gene TRBV4-2, with no clear D. The CDR3 extends over 15 amino acids. CDR1 and CDR2 (germline): LGHNA, YNFKEQ. V lost 0 bases to trimming and J lost 2 bases, with 5 bases between them.

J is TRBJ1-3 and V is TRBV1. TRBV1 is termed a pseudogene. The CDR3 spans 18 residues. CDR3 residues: CTSSQDHRGEGSGNTIYF. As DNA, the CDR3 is TGCACCAGCAGCCAAGATCATCGTGGGGAGGGGTCTGGAAACACCATATATTTT.

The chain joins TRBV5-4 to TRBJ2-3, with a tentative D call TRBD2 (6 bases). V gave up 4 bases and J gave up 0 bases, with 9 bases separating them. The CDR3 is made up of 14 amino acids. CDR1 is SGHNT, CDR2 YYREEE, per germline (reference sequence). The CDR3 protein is CASSTGTSTDTQYF. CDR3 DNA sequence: TGTGCCAGCAGCACCGGGACTAGCACAGATACGCAGTATTTT.

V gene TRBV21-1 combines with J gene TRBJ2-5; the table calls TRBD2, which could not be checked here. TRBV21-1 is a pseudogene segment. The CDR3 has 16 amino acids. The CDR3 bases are TGTGCCAGCAGCAAAGTTCCAGCGGGAGTCCGGGAGACCCAGTACTTC. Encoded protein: CASSKVPAGVRETQYF.

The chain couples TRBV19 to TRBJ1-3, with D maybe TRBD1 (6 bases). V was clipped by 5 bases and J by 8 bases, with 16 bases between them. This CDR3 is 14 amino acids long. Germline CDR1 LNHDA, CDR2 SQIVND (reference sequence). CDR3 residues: CASSLRDIRYTIYF. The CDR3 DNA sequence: TGTGCCAGTAGTCTCCGGGACATCCGGTACACCATATATTTT.

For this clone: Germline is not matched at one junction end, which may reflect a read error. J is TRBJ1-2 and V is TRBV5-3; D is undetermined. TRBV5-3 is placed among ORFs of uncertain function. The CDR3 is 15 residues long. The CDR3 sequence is CARSLAGRLDYGHTF. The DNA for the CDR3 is TGTGCCAGAAGCTTGGCCGGGAGGTTAGACTATGGCCACACCTTC.

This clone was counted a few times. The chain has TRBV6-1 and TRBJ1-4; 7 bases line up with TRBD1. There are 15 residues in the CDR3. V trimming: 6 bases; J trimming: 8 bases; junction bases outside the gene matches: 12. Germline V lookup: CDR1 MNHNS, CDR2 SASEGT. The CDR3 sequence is CASRGYRGAGEKLFF. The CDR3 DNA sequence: TGTGCCAGCAGGGGTTACAGGGGAGCAGGGGAAAAACTGTTTTTT.

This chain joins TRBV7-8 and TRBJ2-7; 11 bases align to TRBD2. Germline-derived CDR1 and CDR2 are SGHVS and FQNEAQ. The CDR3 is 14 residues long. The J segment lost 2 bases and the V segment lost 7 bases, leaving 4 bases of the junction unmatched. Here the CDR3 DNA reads TGTGCCAGCACGTATAGCGGGAGGGCCTACGAGCAGTACTTC. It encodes CASTYSGRAYEQYF.

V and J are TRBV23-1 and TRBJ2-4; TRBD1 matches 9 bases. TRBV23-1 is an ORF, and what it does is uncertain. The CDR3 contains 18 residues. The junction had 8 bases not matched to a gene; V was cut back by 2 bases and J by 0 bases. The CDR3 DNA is TGCGCCAGCAGTCAAAGGACAGGGGAGGTACTAGCCAAAAACATTCAGTACTTC. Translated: CASSQRTGEVLAKNIQYF.

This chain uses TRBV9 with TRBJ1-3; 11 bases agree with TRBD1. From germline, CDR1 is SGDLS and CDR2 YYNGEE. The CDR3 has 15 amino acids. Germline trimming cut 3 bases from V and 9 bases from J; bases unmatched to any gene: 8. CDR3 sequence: CASSARGQGGGTIYF. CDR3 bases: TGTGCCAGCAGCGCAAGGGGACAGGGGGGTGGCACCATATATTTT. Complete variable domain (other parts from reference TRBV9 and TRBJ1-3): DSGVTQTPKHLITATGQRVTLRCSPRSGDLSVYWYQQSLDQGLQFLIQYYNGEERAKGNILERFSAQQFPDLHSELNLSSLELGDSALYFCASSARGQGGGTIYFGEGSWLTVV.

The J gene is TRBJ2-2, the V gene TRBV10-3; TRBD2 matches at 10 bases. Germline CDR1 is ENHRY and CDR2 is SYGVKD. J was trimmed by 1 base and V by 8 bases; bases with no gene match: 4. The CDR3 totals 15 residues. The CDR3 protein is CAIGGTSENTGELFF. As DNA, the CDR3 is TGTGCCATCGGAGGGACTAGCGAGAACACCGGGGAGCTGTTTTTT.

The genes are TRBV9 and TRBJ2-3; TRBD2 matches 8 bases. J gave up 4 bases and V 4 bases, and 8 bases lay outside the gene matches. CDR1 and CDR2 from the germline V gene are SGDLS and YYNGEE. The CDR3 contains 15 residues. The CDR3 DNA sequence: TGTGCCAGCAGCTATAGAGCGGGAGTGGCAGATACGCAGTATTTT. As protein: CASSYRAGVADTQYF.

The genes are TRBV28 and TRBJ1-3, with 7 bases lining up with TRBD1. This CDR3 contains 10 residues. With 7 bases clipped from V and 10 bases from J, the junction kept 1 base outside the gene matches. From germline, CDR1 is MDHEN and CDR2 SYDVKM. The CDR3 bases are TGTGCCAGCAACAGGGGAACCATATATTTT. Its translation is CASNRGTIYF.

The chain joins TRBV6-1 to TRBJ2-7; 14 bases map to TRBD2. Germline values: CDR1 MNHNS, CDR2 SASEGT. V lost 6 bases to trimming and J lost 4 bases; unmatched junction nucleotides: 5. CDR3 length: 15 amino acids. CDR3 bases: TGTGCCAGCAGACCGAGACTAGCGGGAGGGTACGAGCAGTACTTC. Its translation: CASRPRLAGGYEQYF.

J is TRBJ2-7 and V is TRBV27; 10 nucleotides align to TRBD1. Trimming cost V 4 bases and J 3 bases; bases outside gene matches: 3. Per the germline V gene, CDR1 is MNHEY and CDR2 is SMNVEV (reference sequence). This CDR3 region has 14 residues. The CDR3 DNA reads TGTGCCAGCAGTTCGACAGGGGGCCTCTACGAGCAGTACTTC. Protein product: CASSSTGGLYEQYF.

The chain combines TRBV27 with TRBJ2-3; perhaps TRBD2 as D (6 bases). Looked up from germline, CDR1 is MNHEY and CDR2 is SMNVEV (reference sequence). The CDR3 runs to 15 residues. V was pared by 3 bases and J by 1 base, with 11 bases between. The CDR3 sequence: CASSFRGGGTDTQYF. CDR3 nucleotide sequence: TGTGCCAGCAGTTTCCGCGGAGGGGGCACAGATACGCAGTATTTT.

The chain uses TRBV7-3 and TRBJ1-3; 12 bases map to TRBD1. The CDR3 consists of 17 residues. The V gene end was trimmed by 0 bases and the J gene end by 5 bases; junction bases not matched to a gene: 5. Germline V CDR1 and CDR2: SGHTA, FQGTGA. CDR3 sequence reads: CASSLTGGTGGRNTIYF. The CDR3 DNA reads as TGTGCCAGCAGCTTAACCGGCGGGACAGGGGGCAGAAACACCATATATTTT. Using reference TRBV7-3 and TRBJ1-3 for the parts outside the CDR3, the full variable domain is GAGVSQTPSNKVTEKGKYVELRCDPISGHTALYWYRQSLGQGPEFLIYFQGTGAADDSGLPNDRFFAVRPEGSVSTLKIQRTERGDSAVYLCASSLTGGTGGRNTIYFGEGSWLTVV.

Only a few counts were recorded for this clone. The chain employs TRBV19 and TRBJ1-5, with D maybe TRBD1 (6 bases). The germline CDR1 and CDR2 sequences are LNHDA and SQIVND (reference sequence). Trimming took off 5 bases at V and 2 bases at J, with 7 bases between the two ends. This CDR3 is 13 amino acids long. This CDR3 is CASSRQGNQPQHF. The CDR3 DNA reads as TGTGCCAGTAGTCGACAGGGCAATCAGCCCCAGCATTTT.

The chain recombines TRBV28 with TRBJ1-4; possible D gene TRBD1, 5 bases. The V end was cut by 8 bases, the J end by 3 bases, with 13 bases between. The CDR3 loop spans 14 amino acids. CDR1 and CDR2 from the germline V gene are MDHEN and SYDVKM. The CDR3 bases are TGTGCCAGCCGGGCAGGGTCTGCTAATGAAAAACTGTTTTTT. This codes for CASRAGSANEKLFF.

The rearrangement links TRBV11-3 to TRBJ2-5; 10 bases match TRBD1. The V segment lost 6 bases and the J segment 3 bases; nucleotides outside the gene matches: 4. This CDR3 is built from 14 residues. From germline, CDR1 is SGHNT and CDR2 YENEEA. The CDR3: CASSQTGGEETQYF. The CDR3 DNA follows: TGTGCCAGCAGTCAGACAGGGGGCGAAGAGACCCAGTACTTC.

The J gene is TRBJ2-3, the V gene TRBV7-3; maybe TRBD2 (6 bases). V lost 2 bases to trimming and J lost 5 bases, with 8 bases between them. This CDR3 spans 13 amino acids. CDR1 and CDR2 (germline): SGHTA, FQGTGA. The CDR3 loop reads CASSLRRGDTQYF. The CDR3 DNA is TGTGCCAGCAGCTTACGGAGGGGAGATACGCAGTATTTT.

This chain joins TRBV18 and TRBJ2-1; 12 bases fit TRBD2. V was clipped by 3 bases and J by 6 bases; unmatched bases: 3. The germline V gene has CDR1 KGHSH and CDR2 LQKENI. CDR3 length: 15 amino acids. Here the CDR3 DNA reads TGTGCCAGCTCACCGTCGGGACTAGCGGGCAATGAGCAGTTCTTC. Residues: CASSPSGLAGNEQFF.